This T cell receptor (beta chain) was obtained from a study of cytomegalovirus exposure and HLA in healthy donors. Findings of the study overall: The later analysis indicated that the majority of CMV-associated TCR beta chains appeared HLA-restricted. An analysis done earlier found most TCR beta V segments productive about 87% or about 30% of the time.

Primers for the PCR totalled 60 Vbeta and 13 Jbeta. Using immunoSEQ multiplex PCR, the repertoire was profiled, and TCRdb retains in-frame clones only, with some absent. The sample records 20,000 or so clones, 70% to 80% being singletons. As for this clone: Its antigen is undetermined.

The V gene's germline CDR1 is SNHLY and CDR2 FYNNEI. This CDR3 is 11 amino acids long. V dropped 4 bases and J dropped 3 bases, with 4 bases sitting between them. This chain connects TRBV2 to TRBJ2-7; unclear D gene. Sequencing was done on a sample of PBMCs. This TCR was recovered from a man aged 60-69 years in good health and CMV-seronegative. This chain's CDR3 is CASSVNYEQYF. Here the CDR3 DNA reads TGTGCCAGCAGTGTTAACTACGAGCAGTACTTC.